The 17 T cell receptor beta chains presented below share a single source sample, sequenced in a study of CD8+ T cells in alopecia areata. In each case, RNA was isolated and then reverse transcribed into cDNA as the sequencing template. This table comes from immunoSEQ multiplex PCR, and its TCRdb copy is limited to in-frame clones, with some not included. The sample holds about 110,000 clones; approximately 60% are singletons and the top ten take 20% to 25%. Sequencing was carried out using CD8+ T cells sorted from blood. The source of these receptors is a human donor in good health.

As concerns this clone: This same CDR3 is encoded by further DNA sequences in the sample. This chain uses TRBV29-1 with TRBJ2-1, with D perhaps matching TRBD2 (5 bases). V lost 3 bases and J 0 bases, leaving 9 bases between the germline ends. The CDR3 length is 14 residues. CDR1 and CDR2 (germline): SQVTM, ANQGSEA. CDR3 bases: TGCAGCGTTGATACGGGGTCCTCCTACAATGAGCAGTTCTTC. Encoded protein: CSVDTGSSYNEQFF.

The chain uses TRBV9 and TRBJ2-2, with 9 bases identical to TRBD1. The CDR3 has 15 residues. V was clipped by 6 bases and J by 3 bases; unmatched bases: 6. The germline V gene encodes CDR1 SGDLS and CDR2 YYNGEE. The CDR3 region is CASTGDRVDTGELFF. In nucleotides, the CDR3 is TGTGCCAGCACCGGGGACAGGGTTGACACCGGGGAGCTGTTTTTT.

This chain links TRBV19 with TRBJ2-7; D might be TRBD2 (6 bases). This CDR3 spans 15 amino acids. V shed 3 bases and J shed 1 base, with 13 bases lying between them. In germline, CDR1 is LNHDA, CDR2 SQIVND (reference sequence). The CDR3 reads CASSMGGAGSYEQYF. The CDR3 DNA reads TGTGCCAGTAGTATGGGTGGGGCGGGGTCCTACGAGCAGTACTTC.

This clone was picked up a small number of times. The V gene is TRBV7-9, the J gene TRBJ2-5, with a tentative D call TRBD2 (5 bases). Trimming cost V 5 bases and J 3 bases, with 16 bases left between them. The CDR3 consists of 15 residues. Germline V gives CDR1 SEHNR, CDR2 FQNEAQ (reference sequence). CDR3 protein: CASSPSSPGKETQYF. The CDR3 nucleotides read TGTGCCAGCAGCCCATCCTCTCCGGGGAAAGAGACCCAGTACTTC.

The chain has TRBV14 and TRBJ2-5, with D tentatively TRBD2 (6 bases). This CDR3 contains 15 residues. The ends were cut back, 5 bases at V and 2 bases at J, with 15 bases in the middle. Germline CDR1 reads SGHDN; CDR2 reads FVKESK. The CDR3 loop is CASSGGSSGQETQYF. CDR3 nucleotides: TGTGCCAGCAGCGGAGGGAGCTCGGGGCAAGAGACCCAGTACTTC.

This sequence joins TRBV28 and TRBJ2-7; D remains unclear. Germline CDR1 is MDHEN and CDR2 is SYDVKM. CDR3 length: 13 residues. V was trimmed by 6 bases and J by 3 bases, leaving 12 bases between them. Here the CDR3 reads CASSEFGYYEQYF. CDR3 nucleotide sequence: TGTGCCAGCAGCGAATTCGGCTACTACGAGCAGTACTTC.

In its sample, this clone ranks as medium-sized. The rearrangement links TRBV5-4 to TRBJ2-3, with TRBD2 matching 8 bases. The germline V gene encodes CDR1 SGHNT and CDR2 YYREEE (reference sequence). Trimming cost V 0 bases and J 6 bases; bases outside gene matches: 15. CDR3 length: 18 residues. CDR3 residues: CASSLGLRGDSSPDTQYF. CDR3 in DNA: TGTGCCAGCAGCTTGGGGCTGCGGGGGGACTCCTCTCCGGATACGCAGTATTTT.

In its sample, this clone was seen a few times. The chain couples TRBV28 to TRBJ2-5; the D gene could be TRBD1 or TRBD2 (5 bases each). The CDR3 covers 14 residues. Trimming shortened V by 4 bases and J by 4 bases, and 13 bases separated the two germline ends. Looked up from germline, CDR1 is MDHEN and CDR2 is SYDVKM. The chain's CDR3 is CASSYGGALETQYF. CDR3 sequence (DNA): TGTGCCAGCAGTTATGGGGGAGCGCTAGAGACCCAGTACTTC.

Only one count was recorded for this clone. The CDR3 DNA reads as TGTGCCAGCAGCTTTGAAATACAAGAGACCCAGTACTTC. Amino acids: CASSFEIQETQYF. The V gene is TRBV11-2, the J gene TRBJ2-5; no clear D. This CDR3 is 13 amino acids long. Per germline, CDR1 SGHAT and CDR2 FQNNGV. Trimming removed 3 bases at V and 2 bases at J, with 7 bases between.

The chain links TRBV6-6 to TRBJ1-5; D might be TRBD1 (5 bases). The CDR3 sequence is 13 residues long. Germline V CDR1 and CDR2: MNHNY, SVGAGI (reference sequence). V was pared by 4 bases and J by 3 bases, with 7 bases between. In DNA form, the CDR3 reads TGTGCCAGCAGTTCAGGGATCAATCAGCCCCAGCATTTT. Translating it yields CASSSGINQPQHF.

The rearrangement joins TRBV13 to TRBJ1-3; 9 bases fit TRBD1. CDR3 size: 16 residues. V shed 8 bases, J shed 4 bases, and the junction held 12 bases outside the gene matches. Germline V CDR1 and CDR2: PRHDT, FYEKMQ (reference sequence). CDR3 loop: CASRETGGAWGNTIYF. CDR3 DNA: TGTGCCAGCCGAGAAACAGGGGGCGCGTGGGGAAACACCATATATTTT. Variable domain in full (rest from reference TRBV13 and TRBJ1-3): AAGVIQSPRHLIKEKRETATLKCYPIPRHDTVYWYQQGPGQDPQFLISFYEKMQSDKGSIPDRFSAQQFSDYHSELNMSSLELGDSALYFCASRETGGAWGNTIYFGEGSWLTVV.

This chain connects TRBV7-2 to TRBJ1-1; D is possibly TRBD1 (6 bases). CDR3 size: 15 residues. Trimming stripped 2 bases from V and 0 bases from J, with 10 bases between. Per germline, CDR1 SGHTA and CDR2 FQGNSA. The DNA for the CDR3 is TGTGCCAGCAGCTTAACAGGGCCCTTGAACACTGAAGCTTTCTTT. It is translated as CASSLTGPLNTEAFF. Using reference TRBV7-2 and TRBJ1-1 for the parts outside the CDR3, the full variable domain is GAGVSQSPSNKVTEKGKDVELRCDPISGHTALYWYRQSLGQGLEFLIYFQGNSAPDKSGLPSDRFSAERTGGSVSTLTIQRTQQEDSAVYLCASSLTGPLNTEAFFGQGTRLTVV.

J is TRBJ1-5 and V is TRBV7-9; D remains unclear. Germline V gene data show CDR1 as SEHNR and CDR2 as FQNEAQ (reference sequence). The CDR3 is 12 amino acids. V was shortened by 5 bases and J by 4 bases, with 6 bases between the two germline ends. The CDR3 DNA reads TGTGCCAGCAGCCTCTTGAATCAGCCCCAGCATTTT. Translation: CASSLLNQPQHF.

This clone was found once. The genes are TRBV27 and TRBJ2-5; TRBD2 matches 10 bases. Looked up from germline, CDR1 is MNHEY and CDR2 is SMNVEV (reference sequence). V shed 10 bases and J 5 bases; nucleotides not matched to a gene: 16. This CDR3 comprises 16 residues. The CDR3 DNA reads as TGTGCCACCCAGGCTCACAGCGGGGGGGCCTATGAGACCCAGTACTTC. Translated, it gives CATQAHSGGAYETQYF.

The table lists this clone with a count of one. V is TRBV19 and J is TRBJ1-1; D not resolved. Looked up from germline, CDR1 is LNHDA and CDR2 is SQIVND (reference sequence). Trimming removed 9 bases at V and 0 bases at J, with 11 bases between. The CDR3 length is 13 residues. The CDR3 nucleotides are TGTGCCAGAGGACCGAATATGAACACTGAAGCTTTCTTT. It specifies CARGPNMNTEAFF. Combining the CDR3 with reference TRBV19 and TRBJ1-1 gives the whole variable domain DGGITQSPKYLFRKEGQNVTLSCEQNLNHDAMYWYRQDPGQGLRLIYYSQIVNDFQKGDIAEGYSVSREKKESFPLTVTSAQKNPTAFYLCARGPNMNTEAFFGQGTRLTVV.

This clone was seen only a few times. The chain couples TRBV5-5 to TRBJ2-3, with unresolved D. There are 14 residues in the CDR3. CDR1 is SGHKS, CDR2 YYEKEE, per germline (reference sequence). V was clipped by 2 bases and J by 0 bases, with 7 bases between them. CDR3 in amino acids: CASSFAASTDTQYF. In DNA, the CDR3 is TGTGCCAGCAGCTTCGCCGCCAGCACAGATACGCAGTATTTT.

The J gene is TRBJ2-1, the V gene TRBV30; 8 nucleotides match TRBD2. CDR1 is GTSNPN, CDR2 SVGIG, per germline (reference sequence). This CDR3 has 15 residues. J lost 4 bases, V lost 0 bases, and 5 bases had no gene match. CDR3 DNA: TGTGCCTGGAGTGTACAGGCGGGGGGTTACAATGAGCAGTTCTTC. It yields the protein CAWSVQAGGYNEQFF. The full variable domain, completed using reference TRBV30 and TRBJ2-1, is SQTIHQWPATLVQPVGSPLSLECTVEGTSNPNLYWYRQAAGRGLQLLFYSVGIGQISSEVPQNLSASRPQDRQFILSSKKLLLSDSGFYLCAWSVQAGGYNEQFFGPGTRLTVL.